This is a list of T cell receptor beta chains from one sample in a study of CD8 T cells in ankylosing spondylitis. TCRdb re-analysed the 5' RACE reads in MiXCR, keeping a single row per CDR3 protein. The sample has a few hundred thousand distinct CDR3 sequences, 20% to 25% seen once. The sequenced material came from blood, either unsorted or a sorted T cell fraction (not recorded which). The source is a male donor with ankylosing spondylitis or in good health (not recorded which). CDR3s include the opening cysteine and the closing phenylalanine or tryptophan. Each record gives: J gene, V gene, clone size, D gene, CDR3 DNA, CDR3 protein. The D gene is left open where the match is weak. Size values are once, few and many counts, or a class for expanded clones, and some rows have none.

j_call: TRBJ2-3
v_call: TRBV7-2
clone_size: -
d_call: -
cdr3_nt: TGTGCCAGCAGCTTGGGGGCTGGCACAGATACGCAGTATTTT
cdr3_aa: CASSLGAGTDTQYF

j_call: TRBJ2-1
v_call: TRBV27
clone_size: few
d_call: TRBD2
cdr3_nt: TGTGCCAGCAGTTTATTGGCGGGAGTAGCCCCCTACAATGAGCAGTTCTTC
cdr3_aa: CASSLLAGVAPYNEQFF

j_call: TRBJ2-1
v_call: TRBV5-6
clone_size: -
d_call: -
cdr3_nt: TGTGCCAGCAGCTTGGGATCTGGGCAGTTCTTC
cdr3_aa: CASSLGSGQFF

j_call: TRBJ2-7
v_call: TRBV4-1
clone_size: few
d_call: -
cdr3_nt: TGCGCCAGCAGCCAAGATGGGCCGAGCTCCTACGAGCAGTACTTC
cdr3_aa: CASSQDGPSSYEQYF

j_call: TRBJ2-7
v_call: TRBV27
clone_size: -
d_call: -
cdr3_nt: TGTGCCAGCGGGGTAGAGGGACCACGGGGCGAGCAGTACTTC
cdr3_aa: CASGVEGPRGEQYF

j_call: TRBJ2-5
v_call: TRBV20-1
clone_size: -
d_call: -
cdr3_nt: TGCAGTGCTAGAGAACTAGCTCCTTTAGGAGAGACCCAGTACTTC
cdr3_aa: CSARELAPLGETQYF

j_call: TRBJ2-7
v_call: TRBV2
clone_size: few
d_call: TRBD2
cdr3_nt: TGTGCACGCAGGGAGGGGCCCTACGAGCAGTACTTC
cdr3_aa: CARREGPYEQYF

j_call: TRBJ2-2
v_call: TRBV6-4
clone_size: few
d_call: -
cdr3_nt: TGTGCCAGCAGCCCTGGACAGGACGGGGGCGGGGAGCTGTTTTTT
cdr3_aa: CASSPGQDGGGELFF

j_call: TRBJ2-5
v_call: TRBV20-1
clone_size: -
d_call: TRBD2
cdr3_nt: TGCAGTGCTTCCACCGGGACTAGCGGGGGTTACGAGACCCAGTACTTC
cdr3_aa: CSASTGTSGGYETQYF

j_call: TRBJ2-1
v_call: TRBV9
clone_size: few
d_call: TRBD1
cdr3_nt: TGTGCCAGCAGCCTAAGGACAGGGGATTTCTACAATGAGCAGTTCTTC
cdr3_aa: CASSLRTGDFYNEQFF

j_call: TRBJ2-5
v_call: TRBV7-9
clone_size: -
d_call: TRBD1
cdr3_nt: TGTGCCAGCAGCCGAGCGGACAGGGGGCGAGAGACCCAGTACTTC
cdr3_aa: CASSRADRGRETQYF

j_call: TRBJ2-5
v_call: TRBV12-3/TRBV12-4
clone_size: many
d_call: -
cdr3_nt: TGTGCCAGCACCAAAATTCCGGGGACTCGGGAGACCCAGTACTTC
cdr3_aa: CASTKIPGTRETQYF

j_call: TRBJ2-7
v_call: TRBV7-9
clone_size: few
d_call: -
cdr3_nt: TGTGCCAGCAGCTTACAGTCAACCTACGAGCAGTACTTC
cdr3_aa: CASSLQSTYEQYF

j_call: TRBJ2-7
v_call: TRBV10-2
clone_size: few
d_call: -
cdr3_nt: TGCGCCAGCAGGCCCTTCCCGCGGGACGGAGAGTCCTACGAGCAGTACTTC
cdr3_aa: CASRPFPRDGESYEQYF

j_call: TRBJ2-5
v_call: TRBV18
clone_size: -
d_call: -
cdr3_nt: TGTGCCAGCTCACCCGAGGTCGACTACTCCGAGACCCAGTACTTC
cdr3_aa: CASSPEVDYSETQYF

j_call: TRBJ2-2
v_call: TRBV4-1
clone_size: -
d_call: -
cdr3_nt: TGCGCCAGCAGCCAAGAATCGGGGCTGGGTGTCGGGGAGCTGTTTTTT
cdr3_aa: CASSQESGLGVGELFF

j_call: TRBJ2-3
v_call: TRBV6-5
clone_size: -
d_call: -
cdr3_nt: TGTGCCAGCAGTTTCAAGAGGGCCGGGGATACGCAGTATTTT
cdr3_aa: CASSFKRAGDTQYF

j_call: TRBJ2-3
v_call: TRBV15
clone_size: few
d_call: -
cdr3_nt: TGTGCCACCAGCTCCCTTGGGGGCCGCCCCCCCACAGATACGCAGTATTTT
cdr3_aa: CATSSLGGRPPTDTQYF

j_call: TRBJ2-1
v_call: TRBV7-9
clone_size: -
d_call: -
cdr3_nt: TGTGCCAGCAGCTCCGGGTACGATGAGCAGTTCTTC
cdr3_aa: CASSSGYDEQFF

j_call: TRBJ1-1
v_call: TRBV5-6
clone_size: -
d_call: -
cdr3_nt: TGTGCCAGCAGCACAGGAACGGGGGCGGAAGCTTTCTTT
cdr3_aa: CASSTGTGAEAFF

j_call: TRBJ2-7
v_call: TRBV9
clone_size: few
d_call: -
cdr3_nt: TGTGCCAGCAGCGTAGGGTTCGAGCAGTACTTC
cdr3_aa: CASSVGFEQYF

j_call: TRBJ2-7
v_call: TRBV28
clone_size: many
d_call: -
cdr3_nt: TGTGCCAGCAGTTTCTTACAGGGCTACGAGCAGTACTTC
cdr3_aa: CASSFLQGYEQYF

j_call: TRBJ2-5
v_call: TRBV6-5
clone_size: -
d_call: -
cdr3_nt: TGTGCCAGCAGTTACGGGGCAGCCCAAGAGACCCAGTACTTC
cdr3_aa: CASSYGAAQETQYF

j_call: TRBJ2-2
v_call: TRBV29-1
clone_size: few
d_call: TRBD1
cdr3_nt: TGCAGCGTTGAATCGTGGCAGGGGGCTCCCACCGGGGAGCTGTTTTTT
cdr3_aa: CSVESWQGAPTGELFF

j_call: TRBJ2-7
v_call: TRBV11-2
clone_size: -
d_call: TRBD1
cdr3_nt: TGTGCCAGCAGCCTGACAGGGGGGTTTCCCTACGAGCAGTACTTC
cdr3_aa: CASSLTGGFPYEQYF

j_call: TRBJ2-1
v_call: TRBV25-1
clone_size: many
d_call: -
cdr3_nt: TGTGCCAGCAGTGAATACGGGACCCTCATTTTCTTC
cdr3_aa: CASSEYGTLIFF

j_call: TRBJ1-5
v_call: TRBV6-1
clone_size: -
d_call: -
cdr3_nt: TGTGCCAGCAGTGATTGGGGCCATGGCAATCAGCCCCAGCATTTT
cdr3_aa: CASSDWGHGNQPQHF

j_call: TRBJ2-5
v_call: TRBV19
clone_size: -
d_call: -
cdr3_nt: TGTGCCAGTAGTATAGTACCGGGAGCAGAGACCCAGTACTTC
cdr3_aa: CASSIVPGAETQYF

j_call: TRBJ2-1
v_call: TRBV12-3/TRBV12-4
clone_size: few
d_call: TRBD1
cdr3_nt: TGTGCCAGCAGTTTCTGGGACAGGTCCTACAATGAGCAGTTCTTC
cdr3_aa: CASSFWDRSYNEQFF

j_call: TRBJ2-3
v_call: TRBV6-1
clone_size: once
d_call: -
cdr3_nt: TGTGCCAGCAGTGAAGGGAGTCTTCATACGCAGTATTTT
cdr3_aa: CASSEGSLHTQYF

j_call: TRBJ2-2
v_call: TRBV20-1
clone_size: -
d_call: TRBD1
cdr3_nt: TGCAGTGCTCCGACAGGGATTGGGAACGGGGAGCTGTTTTTT
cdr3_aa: CSAPTGIGNGELFF

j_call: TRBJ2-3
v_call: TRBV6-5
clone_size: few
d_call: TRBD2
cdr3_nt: TGTGCCAGCAGTTACGGACTAGCGGGGGAATCAGATACGCAGTATTTT
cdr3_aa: CASSYGLAGESDTQYF

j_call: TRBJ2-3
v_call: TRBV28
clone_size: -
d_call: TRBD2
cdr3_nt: TGTGCCAGCAGTTCCATTCTAGCGGGGAGCACAGATACGCAGTATTTT
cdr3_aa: CASSSILAGSTDTQYF

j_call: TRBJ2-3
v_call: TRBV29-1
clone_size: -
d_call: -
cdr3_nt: TGCAGCGTTGAAGATCTGGGGGGCTTGGTGGCAGATACGCAGTATTTT
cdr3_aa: CSVEDLGGLVADTQYF

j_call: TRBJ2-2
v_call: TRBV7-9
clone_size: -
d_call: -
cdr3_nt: TGTGCCAGCAGCTTAATGCCAGGGGTGAACACCGGGGAGCTGTTTTTT
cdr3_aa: CASSLMPGVNTGELFF

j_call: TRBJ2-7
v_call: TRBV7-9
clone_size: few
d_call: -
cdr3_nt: TGTGCCAGCAGCCCCCGAAGCGCTGGGCTTTACGAGCAGTACTTC
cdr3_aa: CASSPRSAGLYEQYF

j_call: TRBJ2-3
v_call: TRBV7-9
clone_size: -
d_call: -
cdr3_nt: TGTGCCAGCAGCTTATTCCAGGAACTCACAGATACGCAGTATTTT
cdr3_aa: CASSLFQELTDTQYF

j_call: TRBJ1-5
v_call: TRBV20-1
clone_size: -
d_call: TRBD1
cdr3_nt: TGCAGTGCCCAGGACAGGGCTGGTCAGCCCCAGCATTTT
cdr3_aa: CSAQDRAGQPQHF

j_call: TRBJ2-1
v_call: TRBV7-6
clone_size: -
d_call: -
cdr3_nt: TGTGCCAGCAGCTTAATGGGCGGGGGCGGATACAATGAGCAGTTCTTC
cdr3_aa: CASSLMGGGGYNEQFF

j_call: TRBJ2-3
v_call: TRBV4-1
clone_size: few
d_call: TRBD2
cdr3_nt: TGCGCCAGCAGCCAAGATACTAGCGGGGGAATAGGTACGCAGTATTTT
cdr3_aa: CASSQDTSGGIGTQYF

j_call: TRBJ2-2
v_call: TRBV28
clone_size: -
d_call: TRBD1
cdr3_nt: TGTGCCAGCAGTCTAGAAGACAGGGCTCGCACCGGGGAGCTGTTTTTT
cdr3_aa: CASSLEDRARTGELFF

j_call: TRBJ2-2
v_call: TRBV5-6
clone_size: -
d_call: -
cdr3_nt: TGTGCCAGCAGCTTGGCTAATCAGGGACCCGCCGGGGAGCTGTTTTTT
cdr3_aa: CASSLANQGPAGELFF

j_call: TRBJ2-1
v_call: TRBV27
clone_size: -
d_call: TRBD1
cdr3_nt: TGTGCCAGCAGTCCCTCCGCGACAGGGGGCGGGAATGAGCAGTTCTTC
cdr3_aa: CASSPSATGGGNEQFF

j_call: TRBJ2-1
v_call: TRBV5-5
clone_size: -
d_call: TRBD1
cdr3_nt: TGTGCCAGCAGCTTGACAGGGGGCTTTATGTATGAGCAGTTCTTC
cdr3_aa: CASSLTGGFMYEQFF

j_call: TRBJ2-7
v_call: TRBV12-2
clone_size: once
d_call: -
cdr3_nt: TGTGCAAGTCGCTTAGTACGAGGGGGTGCGTCCTACGAGCAGTACTTC
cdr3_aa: CASRLVRGGASYEQYF

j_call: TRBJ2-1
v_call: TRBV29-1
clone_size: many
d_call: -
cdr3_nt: TGCAGCGTTGAAGAAGTAGGTGAGAGCTCCTACAATGAGCAGTTCTTC
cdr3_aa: CSVEEVGESSYNEQFF

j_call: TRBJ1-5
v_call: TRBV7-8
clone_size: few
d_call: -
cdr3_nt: TGTGCCAGCAGCTTAGCTTTAAATCAGCCCCAGCATTTT
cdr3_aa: CASSLALNQPQHF

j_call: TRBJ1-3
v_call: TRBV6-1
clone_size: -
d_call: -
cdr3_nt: TGTGCCAGCAGGCGACAGGACTCTGGAAACACCATATATTTT
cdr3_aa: CASRRQDSGNTIYF

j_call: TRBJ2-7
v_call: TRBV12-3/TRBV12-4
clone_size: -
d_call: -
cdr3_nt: TGTGCCAGCAAGACGGGGTCAGGGGAGCAGTACTTC
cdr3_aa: CASKTGSGEQYF

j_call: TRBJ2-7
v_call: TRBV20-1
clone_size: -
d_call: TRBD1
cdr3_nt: TGCAGTGCCTTGACAGGGTCGGCCTACGAGCAGTACTTC
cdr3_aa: CSALTGSAYEQYF

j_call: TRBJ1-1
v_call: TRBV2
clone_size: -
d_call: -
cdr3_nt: TGTGCCAGCAGCCTACGGTTCCGCCAAGGGCTCCGGAACACTGAAGCTTTCTTT
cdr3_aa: CASSLRFRQGLRNTEAFF

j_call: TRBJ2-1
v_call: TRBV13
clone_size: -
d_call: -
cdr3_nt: TGTGCCAGCAGCCTGATTGACTACAATGAGCAGTTCTTC
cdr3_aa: CASSLIDYNEQFF

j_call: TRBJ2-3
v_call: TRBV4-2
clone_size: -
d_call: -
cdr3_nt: TGTGCCAGCAGCCAAGAGGCGGTTCTCAACACAGATACGCAGTATTTT
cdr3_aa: CASSQEAVLNTDTQYF

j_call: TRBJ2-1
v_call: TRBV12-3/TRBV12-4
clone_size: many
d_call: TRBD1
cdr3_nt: TGTGCCAGCAGTTTAGACAGGGGAAATGAGCAGTTCTTC
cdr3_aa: CASSLDRGNEQFF

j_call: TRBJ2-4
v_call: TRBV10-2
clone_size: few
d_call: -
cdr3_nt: TGCGCCAGCAGTGGAGGGGGAGAAAACATTCAGTACTTC
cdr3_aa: CASSGGGENIQYF

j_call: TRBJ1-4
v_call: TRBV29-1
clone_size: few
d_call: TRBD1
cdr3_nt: TGCAGCGTCCAGGGGGCGGCTAATGAAAAACTGTTTTTT
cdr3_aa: CSVQGAANEKLFF

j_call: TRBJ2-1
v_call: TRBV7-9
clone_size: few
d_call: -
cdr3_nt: TGTGCCAGCAGCTTAGTAGGCAGGACTCACAATGAGCAGTTCTTC
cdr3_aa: CASSLVGRTHNEQFF

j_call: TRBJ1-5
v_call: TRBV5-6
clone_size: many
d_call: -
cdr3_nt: TGTGCCAGCAGCTCCCAGAATCAGCCCCAGCATTTT
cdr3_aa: CASSSQNQPQHF